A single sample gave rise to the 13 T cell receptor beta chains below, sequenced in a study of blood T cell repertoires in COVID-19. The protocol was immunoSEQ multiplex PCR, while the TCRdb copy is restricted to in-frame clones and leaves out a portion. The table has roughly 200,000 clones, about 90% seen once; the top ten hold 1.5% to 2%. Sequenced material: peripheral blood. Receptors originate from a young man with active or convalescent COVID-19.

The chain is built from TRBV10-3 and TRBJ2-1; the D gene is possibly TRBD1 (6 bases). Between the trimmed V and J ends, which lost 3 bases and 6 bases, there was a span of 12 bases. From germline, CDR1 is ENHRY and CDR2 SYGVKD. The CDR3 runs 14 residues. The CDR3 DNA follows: TGTGCCATCAGTGATTTACAGGGAAGCAATGAGCAGTTCTTC. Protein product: CAISDLQGSNEQFF.

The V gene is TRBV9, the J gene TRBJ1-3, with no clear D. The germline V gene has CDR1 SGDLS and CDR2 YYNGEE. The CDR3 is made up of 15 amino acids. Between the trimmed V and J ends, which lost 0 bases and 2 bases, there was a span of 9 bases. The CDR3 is CASSVAGSTGNTIYF. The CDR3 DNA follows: TGTGCCAGCAGCGTAGCCGGGTCCACTGGAAACACCATATATTTT.

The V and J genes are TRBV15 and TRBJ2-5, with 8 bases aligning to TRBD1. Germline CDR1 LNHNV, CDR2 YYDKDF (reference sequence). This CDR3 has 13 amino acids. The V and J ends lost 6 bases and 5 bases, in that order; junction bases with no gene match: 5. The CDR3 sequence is CATSTGGEETQYF. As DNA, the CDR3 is TGTGCCACCAGTACAGGGGGTGAGGAGACCCAGTACTTC.

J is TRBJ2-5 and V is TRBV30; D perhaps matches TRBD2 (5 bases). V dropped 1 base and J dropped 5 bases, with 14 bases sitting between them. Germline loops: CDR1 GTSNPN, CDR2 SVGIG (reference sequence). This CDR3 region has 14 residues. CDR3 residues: CAWSDGSSLETQYF. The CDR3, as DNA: TGTGCCTGGAGTGATGGCTCTAGCTTGGAGACCCAGTACTTC. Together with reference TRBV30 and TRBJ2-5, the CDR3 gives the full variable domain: SQTIHQWPATLVQPVGSPLSLECTVEGTSNPNLYWYRQAAGRGLQLLFYSVGIGQISSEVPQNLSASRPQDRQFILSSKKLLLSDSGFYLCAWSDGSSLETQYFGPGTRLLVL.

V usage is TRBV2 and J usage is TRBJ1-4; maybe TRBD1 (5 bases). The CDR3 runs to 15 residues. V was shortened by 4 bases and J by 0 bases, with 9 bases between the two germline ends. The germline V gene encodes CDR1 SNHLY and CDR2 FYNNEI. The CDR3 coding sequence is TGTGCCAGCAGTGGACAGTTGGCAACTAATGAAAAACTGTTTTTT. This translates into CASSGQLATNEKLFF.

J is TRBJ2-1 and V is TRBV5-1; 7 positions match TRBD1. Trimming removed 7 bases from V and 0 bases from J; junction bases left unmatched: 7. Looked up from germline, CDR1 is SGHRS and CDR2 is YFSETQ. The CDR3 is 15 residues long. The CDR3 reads CASVKDRSSYNEQFF. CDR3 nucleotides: TGCGCCAGCGTTAAGGACAGGAGCTCCTACAATGAGCAGTTCTTC.

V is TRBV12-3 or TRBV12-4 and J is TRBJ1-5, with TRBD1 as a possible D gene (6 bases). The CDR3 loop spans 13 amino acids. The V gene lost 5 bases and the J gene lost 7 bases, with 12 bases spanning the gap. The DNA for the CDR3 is TGTGCCAGCAGTCAGTACAGGGCCCAGCCCCAGCATTTT. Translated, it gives CASSQYRAQPQHF.

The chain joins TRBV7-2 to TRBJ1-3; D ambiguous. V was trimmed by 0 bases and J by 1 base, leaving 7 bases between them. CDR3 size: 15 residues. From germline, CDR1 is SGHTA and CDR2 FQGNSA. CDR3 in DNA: TGTGCCAGCAGCTTAGCCGGAGGATCTGGAAACACCATATATTTT. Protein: CASSLAGGSGNTIYF.

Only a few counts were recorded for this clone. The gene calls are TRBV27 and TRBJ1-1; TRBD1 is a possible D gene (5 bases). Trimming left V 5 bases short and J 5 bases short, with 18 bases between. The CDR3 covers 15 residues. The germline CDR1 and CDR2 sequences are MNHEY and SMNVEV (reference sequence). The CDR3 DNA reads TGTGCCAGCAGTCCCCTCCTTGGGGCGCGAACTGAAGCTTTCTTT. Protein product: CASSPLLGARTEAFF.

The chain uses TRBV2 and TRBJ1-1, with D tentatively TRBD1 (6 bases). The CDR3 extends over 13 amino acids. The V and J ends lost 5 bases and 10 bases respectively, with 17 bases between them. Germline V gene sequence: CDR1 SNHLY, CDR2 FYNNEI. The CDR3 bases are TGTGCCAGCAGTCCCTATCAGGCCAGGGGAGCTTTCTTT. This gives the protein CASSPYQARGAFF.

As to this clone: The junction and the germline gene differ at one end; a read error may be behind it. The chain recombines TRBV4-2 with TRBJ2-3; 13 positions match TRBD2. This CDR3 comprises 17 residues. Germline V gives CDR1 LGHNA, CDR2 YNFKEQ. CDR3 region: CSSSQGLAGVVSDTQYF. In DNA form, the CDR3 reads TGTTCCAGCAGCCAAGGACTAGCGGGGGTTGTTTCAGATACGCAGTATTTT.

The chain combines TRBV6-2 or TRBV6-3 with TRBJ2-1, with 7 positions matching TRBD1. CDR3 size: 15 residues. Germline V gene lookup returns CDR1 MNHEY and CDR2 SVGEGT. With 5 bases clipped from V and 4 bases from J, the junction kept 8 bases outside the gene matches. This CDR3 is CASSPGTDPYNEQFF. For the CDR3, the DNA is TGTGCCAGCAGTCCCGGGACAGACCCTTACAATGAGCAGTTCTTC.

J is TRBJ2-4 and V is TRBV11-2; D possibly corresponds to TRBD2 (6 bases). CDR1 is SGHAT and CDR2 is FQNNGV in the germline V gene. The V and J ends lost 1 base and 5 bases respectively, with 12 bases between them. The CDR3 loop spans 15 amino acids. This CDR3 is CASSLAGGFENIQYF. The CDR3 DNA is TGTGCCAGCAGCTTAGCCGGAGGGTTTGAAAACATTCAGTACTTC.